Reported below is one T cell receptor beta chain. Its antigen is not known. From the 5' RACE reads, TCRdb called clonotypes with MiXCR, one entry per CDR3 protein. The repertoire holds about 290,000 distinct CDR3 sequences, more than 15% seen once, with roughly 20% in the top ten. Germline V CDR1 and CDR2: MNHEY, SVGEGT. Trimming at V came to 4 bases and at J to 4 bases, leaving 8 bases not matched to a gene. The CDR3 consists of 15 residues. The record originates from a study of T-cell memory formation after mild COVID-19. Study conclusions and caveats: Pre-infection memory already had some responding clones, implying cross-reactive memory joined.

This clonotype was obtained from a man younger than 30 who had mild COVID-19 (a few samples of this study predate the infection). Cell type and time point are not known. The chain has TRBV6-2 or TRBV6-3 and TRBJ1-2, with TRBD1 matching over 8 bases. What was sequenced was PBMCs or a T cell subset sorted from them (not recorded which). Written as DNA, the CDR3 is TGTGCCAGCAGTTCACGGGCAGGGGGCTTCTATGGCTACACCTTC. It specifies CASSSRAGGFYGYTF.